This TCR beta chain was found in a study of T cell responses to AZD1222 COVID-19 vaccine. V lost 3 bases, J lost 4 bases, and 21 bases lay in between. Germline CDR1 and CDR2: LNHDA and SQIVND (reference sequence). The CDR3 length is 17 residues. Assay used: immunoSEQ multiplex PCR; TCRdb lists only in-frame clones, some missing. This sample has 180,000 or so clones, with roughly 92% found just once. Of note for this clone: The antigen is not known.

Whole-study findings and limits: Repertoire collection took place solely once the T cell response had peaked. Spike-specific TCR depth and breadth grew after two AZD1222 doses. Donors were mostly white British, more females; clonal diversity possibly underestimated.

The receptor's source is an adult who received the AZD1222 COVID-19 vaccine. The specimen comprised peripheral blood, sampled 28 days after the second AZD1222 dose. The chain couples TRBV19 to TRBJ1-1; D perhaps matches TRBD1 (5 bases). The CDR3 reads CASSIPGTLSRGTEAFF. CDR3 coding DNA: TGTGCCAGTAGTATCCCCGGGACCCTAAGTCGCGGCACTGAAGCTTTCTTT.